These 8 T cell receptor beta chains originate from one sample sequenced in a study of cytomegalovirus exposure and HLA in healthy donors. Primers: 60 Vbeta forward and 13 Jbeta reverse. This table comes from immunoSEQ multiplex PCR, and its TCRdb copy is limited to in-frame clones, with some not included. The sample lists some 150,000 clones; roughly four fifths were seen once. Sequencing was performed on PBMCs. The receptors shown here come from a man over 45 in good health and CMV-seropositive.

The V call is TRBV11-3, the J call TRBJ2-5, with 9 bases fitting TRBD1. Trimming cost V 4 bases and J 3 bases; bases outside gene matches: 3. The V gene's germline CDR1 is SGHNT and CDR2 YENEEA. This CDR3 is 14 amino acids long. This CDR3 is CASSSRTGEETQYF. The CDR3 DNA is TGTGCCAGCAGCTCAAGGACAGGGGAAGAGACCCAGTACTTC.

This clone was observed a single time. The CDR3 region has the DNA TGCAGTGCCCCGGTCCTCTATGGCTACACCTTC. It codes for CSAPVLYGYTF. The chain joins TRBV20-1 to TRBJ1-2; D uncertain. Trimming pared 6 bases from V and 4 bases from J, leaving 9 bases between. This CDR3 contains 11 residues. Germline values: CDR1 DFQATT, CDR2 SNEGSKA (reference sequence).

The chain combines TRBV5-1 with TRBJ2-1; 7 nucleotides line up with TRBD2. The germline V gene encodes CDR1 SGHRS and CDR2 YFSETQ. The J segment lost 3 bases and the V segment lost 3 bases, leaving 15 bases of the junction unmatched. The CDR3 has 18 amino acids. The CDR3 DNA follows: TGCGCCAGCAGCTCTAAGGGCATTGGGGACTACCTCTACAATGAGCAGTTCTTC. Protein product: CASSSKGIGDYLYNEQFF. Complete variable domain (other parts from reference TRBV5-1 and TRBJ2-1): KAGVTQTPRYLIKTRGQQVTLSCSPISGHRSVSWYQQTPGQGLQFLFEYFSETQRNKGNFPGRFSGRQFSNSRSEMNVSTLELGDSALYLCASSSKGIGDYLYNEQFFGPGTRLTVL.

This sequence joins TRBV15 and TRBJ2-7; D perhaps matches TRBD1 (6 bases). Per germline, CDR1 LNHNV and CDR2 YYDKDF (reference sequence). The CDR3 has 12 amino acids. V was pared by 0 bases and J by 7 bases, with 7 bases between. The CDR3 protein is CATSRDRGEQYF. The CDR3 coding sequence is TGTGCCACCAGCAGAGATAGGGGGGAGCAGTACTTC.

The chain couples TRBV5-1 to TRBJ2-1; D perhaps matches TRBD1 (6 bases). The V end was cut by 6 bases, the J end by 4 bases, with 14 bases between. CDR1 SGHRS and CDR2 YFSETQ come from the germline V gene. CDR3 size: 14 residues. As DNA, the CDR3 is TGCGCCAGCACCCAGGGGAGTCTATACAATGAGCAGTTCTTC. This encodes CASTQGSLYNEQFF. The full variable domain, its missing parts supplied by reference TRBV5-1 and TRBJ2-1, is KAGVTQTPRYLIKTRGQQVTLSCSPISGHRSVSWYQQTPGQGLQFLFEYFSETQRNKGNFPGRFSGRQFSNSRSEMNVSTLELGDSALYLCASTQGSLYNEQFFGPGTRLTVL.

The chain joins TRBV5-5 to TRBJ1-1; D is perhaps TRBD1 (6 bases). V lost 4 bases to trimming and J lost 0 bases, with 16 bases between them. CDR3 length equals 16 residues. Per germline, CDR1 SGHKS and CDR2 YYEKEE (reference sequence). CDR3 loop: CASSLRTVTMNTEAFF. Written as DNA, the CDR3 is TGTGCCAGCAGCCTCAGGACAGTAACAATGAACACTGAAGCTTTCTTT. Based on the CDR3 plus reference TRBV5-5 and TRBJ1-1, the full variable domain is DAGVTQSPTHLIKTRGQQVTLRCSPISGHKSVSWYQQVLGQGPQFIFQYYEKEERGRGNFPDRFSARQFPNYSSELNVNALLLGDSALYLCASSLRTVTMNTEAFFGQGTRLTVV.

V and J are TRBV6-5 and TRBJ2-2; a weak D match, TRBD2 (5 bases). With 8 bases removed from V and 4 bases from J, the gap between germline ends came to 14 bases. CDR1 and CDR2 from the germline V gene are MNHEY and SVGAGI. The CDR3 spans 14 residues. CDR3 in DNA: TGTGCCAGCTACGTTGCAAGCGGCACCGGGGAGCTGTTTTTT. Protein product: CASYVASGTGELFF.

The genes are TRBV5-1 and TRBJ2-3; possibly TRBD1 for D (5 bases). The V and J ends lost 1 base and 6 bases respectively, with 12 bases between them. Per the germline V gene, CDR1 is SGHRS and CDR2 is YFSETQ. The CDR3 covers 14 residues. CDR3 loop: CASSLSQGIDTQYF. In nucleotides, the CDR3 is TGCGCCAGCAGCTTGAGTCAGGGAATCGATACGCAGTATTTT.